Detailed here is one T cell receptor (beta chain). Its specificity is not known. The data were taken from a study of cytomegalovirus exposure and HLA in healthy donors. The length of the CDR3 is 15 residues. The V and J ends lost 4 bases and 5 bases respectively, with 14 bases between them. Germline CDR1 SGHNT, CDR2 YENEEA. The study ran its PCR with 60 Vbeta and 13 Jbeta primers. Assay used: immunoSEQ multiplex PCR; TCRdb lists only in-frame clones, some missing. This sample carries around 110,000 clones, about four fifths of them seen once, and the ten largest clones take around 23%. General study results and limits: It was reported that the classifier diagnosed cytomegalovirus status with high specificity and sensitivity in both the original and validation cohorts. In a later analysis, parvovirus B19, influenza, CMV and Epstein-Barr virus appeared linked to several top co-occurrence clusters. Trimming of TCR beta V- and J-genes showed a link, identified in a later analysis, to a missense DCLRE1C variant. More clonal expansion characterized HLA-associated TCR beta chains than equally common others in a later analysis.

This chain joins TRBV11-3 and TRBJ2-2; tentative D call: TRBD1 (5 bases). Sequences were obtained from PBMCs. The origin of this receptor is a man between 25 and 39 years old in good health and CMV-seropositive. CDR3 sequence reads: CASSSDRTKTGELFF. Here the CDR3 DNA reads TGTGCCAGCAGCTCCGACCGGACAAAAACCGGGGAGCTGTTTTTT.